One and the same sample provided the 18 T cell receptor beta chains below, sequenced in a study of shared clonotypes between healthy human individuals. Naivety among CD8 cells was defined by CD45RO negativity and positive CCR7 selection, thereby excluding terminally differentiated effector memory CD45RA+ cells. The protocol was immunoSEQ multiplex PCR, while the TCRdb copy is restricted to in-frame clones and leaves out a portion. This sample yields around 2,000,000 clones, of which just under 95% are seen a single time; 0.85% to 1.2% belongs to the top ten. The sequenced sample was naive CD8+ T cells sorted from blood. The origin of the receptors is a man younger than 35 in good health.

The chain joins TRBV6-5 to TRBJ2-1; 10 nucleotides match TRBD1. The germline V gene has CDR1 MNHEY and CDR2 SVGAGI. The CDR3 consists of 15 residues. The V segment lost 6 bases and the J segment 9 bases; nucleotides outside the gene matches: 11. The CDR3 is CASRSPGTGDLEQFF. CDR3 sequence (DNA): TGTGCCAGCAGGTCCCCCGGGACAGGGGATCTTGAGCAGTTCTTC.

With regard to this clone: The sample holds other DNA sequences that translate to the same CDR3. The gene calls are TRBV5-5 and TRBJ1-1; D unclear. The CDR3 length is 13 residues. V shed 0 bases and J shed 1 base, with 4 bases lying between them. CDR1 is SGHKS and CDR2 is YYEKEE in the germline V gene (reference sequence). The CDR3 nucleotides are TGTGCCAGCAGCTTGGGTCCGAACACTGAAGCTTTCTTT. Translated: CASSLGPNTEAFF. The full variable domain, completed using reference TRBV5-5 and TRBJ1-1, is DAGVTQSPTHLIKTRGQQVTLRCSPISGHKSVSWYQQVLGQGPQFIFQYYEKEERGRGNFPDRFSARQFPNYSSELNVNALLLGDSALYLCASSLGPNTEAFFGQGTRLTVV.

The V gene is TRBV27, the J gene TRBJ1-5; D is possibly TRBD1 (5 bases). Looked up from germline, CDR1 is MNHEY and CDR2 is SMNVEV (reference sequence). V shed 8 bases and J shed 7 bases, with 18 bases lying between them. The CDR3 length is 14 residues. The chain's CDR3 is CASRPAGITQPQHF. The CDR3 coding sequence is TGTGCCAGCCGTCCGGCAGGGATTACGCAGCCCCAGCATTTT.

The J gene is TRBJ2-3, the V gene TRBV11-2; TRBD2 agrees at 9 bases. The CDR3 is 16 amino acids. Per the germline V gene, CDR1 is SGHAT and CDR2 is FQNNGV. J was trimmed by 5 bases and V by 3 bases; bases with no gene match: 9. CDR3 region: CASSFGGGALGDTQYF. As DNA, the CDR3 is TGTGCCAGCAGCTTTGGCGGGGGGGCCTTAGGAGATACGCAGTATTTT.

This clone occurred once. V gene TRBV9 combines with J gene TRBJ2-5; 13 nucleotides line up with TRBD2. Germline V gene data show CDR1 as SGDLS and CDR2 as YYNGEE. The CDR3 runs 16 residues. The junction had 9 bases not matched to a gene; V was cut back by 3 bases and J by 7 bases. Here the CDR3 DNA reads TGTGCCAGCAGCGACGCCGGGACTAGCGGGGATCCGACCCAGTACTTC. This sequence encodes CASSDAGTSGDPTQYF. Together with reference TRBV9 and TRBJ2-5, the CDR3 gives the full variable domain: DSGVTQTPKHLITATGQRVTLRCSPRSGDLSVYWYQQSLDQGLQFLIQYYNGEERAKGNILERFSAQQFPDLHSELNLSSLELGDSALYFCASSDAGTSGDPTQYFGPGTRLLVL.

This clone was observed once. The chain carries TRBV2 and TRBJ2-1; 10 bases agree with TRBD2. The germline V gene has CDR1 SNHLY and CDR2 FYNNEI. The CDR3 contains 13 residues. The junction had 1 base not matched to a gene; V was cut back by 7 bases and J by 4 bases. CDR3 residues: CASTSGGYNEQFF. CDR3 coding DNA: TGTGCCAGCACTAGCGGGGGATACAATGAGCAGTTCTTC.

DNA for the CDR3: TGTGCCAGCAGCTACCTCGCGGGGCATACTGAAGCTTTCTTT. Translation: CASSYLAGHTEAFF. The chain links TRBV7-2 to TRBJ1-1; tentative D call: TRBD1 (5 bases). The V and J ends lost 4 bases and 5 bases respectively, with 14 bases between them. CDR3 length: 14 residues. CDR1 and CDR2 from the germline V gene are SGHTA and FQGNSA. Full variable domain (outside the CDR3, taken from reference TRBV7-2 and TRBJ1-1): GAGVSQSPSNKVTEKGKDVELRCDPISGHTALYWYRQSLGQGLEFLIYFQGNSAPDKSGLPSDRFSAERTGGSVSTLTIQRTQQEDSAVYLCASSYLAGHTEAFFGQGTRLTVV.

V usage is TRBV29-1 and J usage is TRBJ1-2; no firm D call. The CDR3 runs to 13 residues. The V gene lost 3 bases and the J gene lost 4 bases, with 12 bases spanning the gap. The germline V gene encodes CDR1 SQVTM and CDR2 ANQGSEA. The CDR3 DNA follows: TGCAGCGTTGAGGAGGCAGGCGGCTATGGCTACACCTTC. Its translation: CSVEEAGGYGYTF. Full variable domain (rest looked up from reference TRBV29-1 and TRBJ1-2): SAVISQKPSRDICQRGTSLTIQCQVDSQVTMMFWYRQQPGQSLTLIATANQGSEATYESGFVIDKFPISRPNLTFSTLTVSNMSPEDSSIYLCSVEEAGGYGYTFGSGTRLTVV.

The chain combines TRBV11-2 with TRBJ1-2; possible D gene TRBD1, 6 bases. Trimming cost V 0 bases and J 4 bases, with 6 bases left between them. The CDR3 loop spans 13 amino acids. The V gene's germline CDR1 is SGHAT and CDR2 FQNNGV. CDR3 region: CASSLETGYGYTF. The DNA for the CDR3 is TGTGCCAGCAGCTTAGAGACAGGCTATGGCTACACCTTC.

This chain links TRBV11-2 with TRBJ2-7; tentative D call: TRBD1 (5 bases). CDR3 length: 16 residues. Germline V lookup: CDR1 SGHAT, CDR2 FQNNGV. V dropped 0 bases and J dropped 3 bases, with 15 bases sitting between them. CDR3 amino acids: CASSLEGPSAHYEQYF. The CDR3 DNA follows: TGTGCCAGCAGCTTAGAGGGGCCAAGCGCCCACTACGAGCAGTACTTC.

The gene calls are TRBV20-1 and TRBJ2-7; 7 positions agree with TRBD1. V gave up 4 bases and J gave up 4 bases; unmatched junction bases: 1. Germline loops: CDR1 DFQATT, CDR2 SNEGSKA (reference sequence). The CDR3 consists of 11 residues. CDR3 residues: CSATDRYEQYF. CDR3 in DNA: TGCAGTGCTACGGACAGGTACGAGCAGTACTTC.

This sequence joins TRBV9 and TRBJ2-3; 10 bases fit TRBD2. J gave up 4 bases and V 2 bases, and 13 bases lay outside the gene matches. Germline assignment: CDR1 SGDLS and CDR2 YYNGEE. This CDR3 spans 18 amino acids. Here the CDR3 reads CASSVIAGGPHFADTQYF. The CDR3 nucleotides are TGTGCCAGCAGCGTTATAGCGGGGGGTCCCCATTTCGCAGATACGCAGTATTTT.

Details on this clone: The same CDR3 also results from other DNA sequences found in this sample. This chain uses TRBV6-5 with TRBJ2-7, with D hard to call. CDR1 is MNHEY and CDR2 is SVGAGI in the germline V gene. Between the trimmed V and J ends, which lost 6 bases and 0 bases, there was a span of 9 bases. CDR3 length equals 13 residues. The DNA for the CDR3 is TGTGCCAGCAGCCCCGTTGGCTCCTACGAGCAGTACTTC. Its translation is CASSPVGSYEQYF.

This CDR3 is CAWSTLGSRSGANVLTF. The CDR3 DNA follows: TGTGCCTGGAGCACCCTAGGGAGCCGCTCTGGGGCCAACGTCCTGACTTTC. The V gene is TRBV30, the J gene TRBJ2-6; TRBD2 might be the D (5 bases). In germline, CDR1 is GTSNPN, CDR2 SVGIG (reference sequence). The V gene lost 3 bases and the J gene lost 0 bases, with 15 bases spanning the gap. CDR3 length: 17 amino acids.

CDR3: CASSGNSGQGPQETQYF. CDR3 coding DNA: TGTGCCAGCAGCGGGAACTCGGGACAGGGTCCCCAAGAGACCCAGTACTTC. The V call is TRBV11-2, the J call TRBJ2-5; 9 bases agree with TRBD1. J gave up 1 base and V 5 bases, and 11 bases lay outside the gene matches. Germline values: CDR1 SGHAT, CDR2 FQNNGV. The CDR3 consists of 17 residues.

CDR3 region: CASSHTGTASYTEAFF. CDR3 in DNA: TGTGCCAGCAGCCACACGGGGACAGCCAGTTACACTGAAGCTTTCTTT. The chain carries TRBV14 and TRBJ1-1, with 7 bases aligning to TRBD1. There are 16 residues in the CDR3. Germline CDR1 is SGHDN and CDR2 is FVKESK. V was pared by 3 bases and J by 3 bases, with 10 bases of the junction left unmatched.

This chain uses TRBV11-2 with TRBJ1-5, with D possibly being TRBD1 (5 bases). The CDR3 sequence is 16 residues long. V was shortened by 5 bases and J by 0 bases, with 14 bases between the two germline ends. Germline assignment: CDR1 SGHAT and CDR2 FQNNGV. This CDR3 is CASSHLTGPSNQPQHF. The CDR3 bases are TGTGCCAGCAGCCACCTAACAGGACCTAGCAATCAGCCCCAGCATTTT.

V usage is TRBV30 and J usage is TRBJ2-2; 7 nucleotides agree with TRBD1. CDR1 GTSNPN and CDR2 SVGIG come from the germline V gene (reference sequence). This CDR3 comprises 14 residues. Trimming took 0 bases from V and 4 from J; bases not matched to a gene: 2. Here the CDR3 DNA reads TGTGCCTGGAGTGTGGCAGGGGGCACCGGGGAGCTGTTTTTT. It is translated as CAWSVAGGTGELFF.